This entry lists 32 T cell receptor beta chains sequenced from one sample in a study of cytomegalovirus exposure and HLA in healthy donors. This PCR relied on a set of 60 Vbeta primers and 13 Jbeta primers. Using immunoSEQ multiplex PCR, the repertoire was profiled, and TCRdb retains in-frame clones only, with some absent. The data show some 160,000 clones, approximately 81% seen once. Material: PBMCs. The receptor source for this set is a man aged 30-40 years in good health and CMV-seropositive.

The chain uses TRBV6-5 and TRBJ1-1; 11 positions agree with TRBD1. Germline loops: CDR1 MNHEY, CDR2 SVGAGI. V lost 10 bases and J lost 10; bases outside the gene matches: 11. The CDR3 length is 13 residues. In DNA, the CDR3 is TGTGCCACTCAAGGATCCGGGACAGGGGGAGCTTTCTTT. Amino acids: CATQGSGTGGAFF.

The V gene is TRBV10-3, the J gene TRBJ1-1; TRBD1 matches at 11 bases. J was trimmed by 6 bases and V by 6 bases; bases with no gene match: 3. Germline values: CDR1 ENHRY, CDR2 SYGVKD. The CDR3 is 13 residues long. In DNA, the CDR3 is TGTGCCATCAGGGGACAGGGGGAAGCTGAAGCTTTCTTT. Amino acid sequence: CAIRGQGEAEAFF.

This chain links TRBV19 with TRBJ1-1, with D possibly TRBD1 on 5 matching bases. The CDR3 is made up of 13 amino acids. Germline V CDR1 and CDR2: LNHDA, SQIVND (reference sequence). V was clipped by 9 bases and J by 4 bases, with 15 bases between them. This CDR3 reads CASQEGRGTEAFF. In DNA form, the CDR3 reads TGTGCCAGCCAGGAGGGGAGAGGCACTGAAGCTTTCTTT. The full variable domain, completed using reference TRBV19 and TRBJ1-1, is DGGITQSPKYLFRKEGQNVTLSCEQNLNHDAMYWYRQDPGQGLRLIYYSQIVNDFQKGDIAEGYSVSREKKESFPLTVTSAQKNPTAFYLCASQEGRGTEAFFGQGTRLTVV.

The chain is built from TRBV7-9 and TRBJ2-3; 9 positions match TRBD1. The CDR3 has 16 amino acids. V shed 5 bases, J shed 1 base, and the junction held 7 bases outside the gene matches. Germline lookup yields CDR1 SEHNR and CDR2 FQNEAQ (reference sequence). The CDR3 here is CASSITGGGGTDTQYF. The CDR3 DNA follows: TGTGCCAGCAGCATCACAGGGGGCGGAGGCACAGATACGCAGTATTTT.

The genes are TRBV6-5 and TRBJ2-2; TRBD2 matches 7 bases. The CDR3 length is 15 residues. The V gene's germline CDR1 is MNHEY and CDR2 SVGAGI. V lost 2 bases, J lost 7 bases, and 7 bases stayed unmatched. CDR3 DNA: TGTGCCAGCAGTTACGGGGGACTAAGGAGCGGGGAGCTGTTTTTT. It specifies CASSYGGLRSGELFF.

The J gene is TRBJ1-2, the V gene TRBV11-3; 8 nucleotides line up with TRBD1. The CDR3 covers 14 residues. Germline V gene data show CDR1 as SGHNT and CDR2 as YENEEA. V was pared by 5 bases and J by 6 bases, with 8 bases of the junction left unmatched. The CDR3 region is CASSTRGQVDGYTF. The CDR3 coding sequence is TGTGCCAGCAGCACCAGGGGGCAGGTCGATGGCTACACCTTC.

The rearrangement links TRBV7-8 to TRBJ2-1, with 8 bases that match TRBD1. Trimming took 5 bases from V and 7 from J; bases not matched to a gene: 4. Germline V CDR1 and CDR2: SGHVS, FQNEAQ. CDR3 length equals 13 residues. CDR3 DNA: TGTGCCAGCAGCCCAGGGGGCGGAAATGAGCAGTTCTTC. Translation gives CASSPGGGNEQFF.

The rearrangement links TRBV19 to TRBJ1-5; tentative D call: TRBD1 (6 bases). Germline lookup yields CDR1 LNHDA and CDR2 SQIVND (reference sequence). V lost 5 bases, J lost 4 bases, and 18 bases lay in between. There are 16 residues in the CDR3. The CDR3 is CASSVTGRGSNQPQHF. In DNA, the CDR3 is TGTGCCAGTAGTGTCACAGGGAGGGGGTCAAATCAGCCCCAGCATTTT.

The chain combines TRBV4-3 with TRBJ2-7; 8 positions match TRBD1. V shed 1 base, J shed 4 bases, and the junction held 9 bases outside the gene matches. The CDR3 has 16 amino acids. Per the germline V gene, CDR1 is LGHNA and CDR2 is YSLEER. The CDR3 spells CASSQGTGQANYEQYF. The CDR3 DNA is TGCGCCAGCAGCCAAGGTACGGGACAGGCCAATTACGAGCAGTACTTC.

This clone was picked up one time. V usage is TRBV19 and J usage is TRBJ1-4; D is possibly TRBD1 (6 bases). Germline-derived CDR1 and CDR2 are LNHDA and SQIVND (reference sequence). V lost 4 bases, J lost 4 bases, and 19 bases lay in between. The CDR3 is made up of 17 amino acids. CDR3 residues: CASSTQEQGRSNEKLFF. CDR3 DNA sequence: TGTGCCAGTAGTACGCAGGAACAGGGAAGGAGTAATGAAAAACTGTTTTTT.

V usage is TRBV4-1 and J usage is TRBJ2-1, with 10 bases matching TRBD2. Germline CDR1 is MGHRA and CDR2 is YSYEKL. This CDR3 has 16 residues. V shed 3 bases, J shed 7 bases, and the junction held 9 bases outside the gene matches. The CDR3 reads CASSHPSGSSGNEQFF. The CDR3 DNA follows: TGCGCCAGCAGCCACCCTAGCGGGAGTTCGGGGAATGAGCAGTTCTTC.

This rearrangement joins TRBV7-2 to TRBJ2-3; D perhaps matches TRBD2 (6 bases). The CDR3 is made up of 18 amino acids. The germline gives CDR1 SGHTA, CDR2 FQGNSA. V was cut by 4 bases and J by 2 bases, with 22 bases left in between. The DNA of the CDR3 is TGTGCCAGCAGCTCCCCCCAGGGTAGGCCTAGCGACACAGATACGCAGTATTTT. Its translation is CASSSPQGRPSDTDTQYF.

Notes on this clone: Compared with germline, one end of the junction differs, possibly owing to a read error. This chain joins TRBV7-7 and TRBJ2-3; possibly TRBD2 for D (5 bases). CDR3 length: 15 amino acids. Germline V gene lookup returns CDR1 SSHAT and CDR2 FNYEAQ (reference sequence). CDR3: CASSLVGGPSDTQYF. Here the CDR3 DNA reads TGTGCTAGCAGCTTAGTAGGCGGGCCTTCAGATACGCAGTATTTT.

The gene calls are TRBV7-3 and TRBJ2-1; D might be TRBD2 (5 bases). Germline-derived CDR1 and CDR2 are SGHTA and FQGTGA. Trimming took off 3 bases at V and 7 bases at J, with 7 bases between the two ends. The CDR3 is 12 residues long. The CDR3 sequence is CASSFPGNEQFF. The CDR3 nucleotides read TGTGCCAGCAGCTTCCCGGGGAATGAGCAGTTCTTC.

This clone is a singleton in its sample. The V and J genes are TRBV5-1 and TRBJ2-3; D possibly corresponds to TRBD2 (5 bases). Trimming took off 2 bases at V and 0 bases at J, with 13 bases between the two ends. This CDR3 comprises 16 residues. Germline CDR1 reads SGHRS; CDR2 reads YFSETQ. CDR3: CASSLLAGYSTDTQYF. The CDR3 DNA is TGCGCCAGCAGCTTACTGGCGGGTTATAGCACAGATACGCAGTATTTT. The entire variable domain, with the rest obtained from reference TRBV5-1 and TRBJ2-3, is as follows: KAGVTQTPRYLIKTRGQQVTLSCSPISGHRSVSWYQQTPGQGLQFLFEYFSETQRNKGNFPGRFSGRQFSNSRSEMNVSTLELGDSALYLCASSLLAGYSTDTQYFGPGTRLTVL.

This chain joins TRBV5-1 and TRBJ2-7; D ambiguous. Trimming removed 0 bases from V and 2 bases from J, with 12 bases in between. The CDR3 is 15 residues long. The V gene's germline CDR1 is SGHRS and CDR2 YFSETQ. The CDR3 reads CASSLDGARPYEQYV. The CDR3 DNA is TGCGCCAGCAGCTTGGATGGAGCAAGGCCCTACGAGCAGTACGTC.

The gene calls are TRBV6-5 and TRBJ2-7; 7 bases are shared with TRBD2. Germline trimming cut 6 bases from V and 2 bases from J; bases unmatched to any gene: 10. Germline CDR1 MNHEY, CDR2 SVGAGI. This CDR3 is built from 15 residues. The CDR3 sequence: CASSITAGRTYEQYV. CDR3 in DNA: TGTGCCAGCAGCATCACGGCCGGGAGGACCTACGAGCAGTACGTC.

The chain combines TRBV19 with TRBJ2-1, with TRBD2 matching 8 bases. V shed 2 bases, J shed 7 bases, and the junction held 7 bases outside the gene matches. This CDR3 contains 15 residues. Germline CDR1 is LNHDA and CDR2 is SQIVND (reference sequence). CDR3 DNA: TGTGCCAGTAGTATAAAGCGGGAGCGTAGAAATGAGCAGTTCTTC. Protein sequence: CASSIKRERRNEQFF.

The V gene is TRBV7-9, the J gene TRBJ1-1; TRBD1 might be the D (5 bases). This CDR3 region has 14 residues. Germline V gene data show CDR1 as SEHNR and CDR2 as FQNEAQ (reference sequence). Trimming shortened V by 2 bases and J by 5 bases, and 12 bases separated the two germline ends. As DNA, the CDR3 is TGTGCCAGCAGCTTATTGGTGGGGGGGACTGAAGCTTTCTTT. The encoded protein is CASSLLVGGTEAFF.

V usage is TRBV18 and J usage is TRBJ2-2, with D hard to call. V was pared by 3 bases and J by 0 bases, with 8 bases between. CDR3 size: 15 residues. Looked up from germline, CDR1 is KGHSH and CDR2 is LQKENI. This CDR3 is CASSPSRTNTGELFF. The CDR3 DNA reads as TGTGCCAGCTCACCTAGCCGAACGAACACCGGGGAGCTGTTTTTT.

The CDR3 coding sequence is TGTGCCAGCTCACCCTCAGAGAACACTGAAGCTTTCTTT. Its protein product is CASSPSENTEAFF. The chain links TRBV18 to TRBJ1-1; D unclear. Trimming removed 3 bases from V and 1 base from J, with 6 bases in between. In germline, CDR1 is KGHSH, CDR2 LQKENI. The CDR3 loop spans 13 amino acids.

This chain uses TRBV27 with TRBJ2-3, with TRBD1 matching over 7 bases. V gave up 5 bases and J gave up 2 bases; unmatched junction bases: 10. The CDR3 runs to 16 residues. Per germline, CDR1 MNHEY and CDR2 SMNVEV (reference sequence). The CDR3 DNA reads as TGTGCCAGCAGTCCTTCAACAGGGGAAGTCACAGATACGCAGTATTTT. Translation gives CASSPSTGEVTDTQYF.

This clone was detected only a few times. The J gene is TRBJ2-1, the V gene TRBV7-9; 7 bases fit TRBD1. This CDR3 has 16 amino acids. V trimming: 5 bases; J trimming: 5 bases; junction bases outside the gene matches: 12. Germline V gives CDR1 SEHNR, CDR2 FQNEAQ (reference sequence). The CDR3 loop is CASSQDEGAGNNEQFF. CDR3 coding DNA: TGTGCCAGCAGCCAAGATGAGGGGGCGGGTAACAATGAGCAGTTCTTC.

The V gene is TRBV5-1, the J gene TRBJ2-5; possible D gene TRBD1, 6 bases. The ends were cut back, 6 bases at V and 4 bases at J, with 19 bases in the middle. Germline lookup yields CDR1 SGHRS and CDR2 YFSETQ. This CDR3 region has 15 residues. CDR3 DNA sequence: TGCGCCAGCAACCCGACAGGCACCCTGGGAGAGACCCAGTACTTC. This translates into CASNPTGTLGETQYF.

The chain employs TRBV5-4 and TRBJ2-3; D gene unclear. V shed 4 bases and J shed 9 bases, with 15 bases lying between them. The germline V gene encodes CDR1 SGHNT and CDR2 YYREEE (reference sequence). The CDR3 is 13 residues long. CDR3 coding DNA: TGTGCCAGCAGCCCCCGCCAATCGGAGACGCAGTATTTT. Translated, it gives CASSPRQSETQYF.

This clone was counted once. The chain joins TRBV5-1 to TRBJ2-1; TRBD2 is a possible D gene (5 bases). CDR1 and CDR2 (germline): SGHRS, YFSETQ. The CDR3 spans 18 residues. Deletions cut 4 bases from V and 0 bases from J, with 20 bases between. The CDR3 nucleotides are TGCGCCAGCAGCCCCCGACTGGCGGGCCCGAGCTCCTACAATGAGCAGTTCTTC. Translation gives CASSPRLAGPSSYNEQFF.

The genes are TRBV10-3 and TRBJ1-5; perhaps TRBD1 as D (6 bases). Germline CDR1 reads ENHRY; CDR2 reads SYGVKD. This CDR3 is 14 amino acids long. V shed 6 bases and J shed 7 bases, with 16 bases lying between them. For the CDR3, the DNA is TGTGCCATCAGCACTCAGGGGACGGGGCAGCCCCAGCATTTT. The encoded protein is CAISTQGTGQPQHF.

V is TRBV18 and J is TRBJ2-7, with 8 bases identical to TRBD1. The CDR3 is made up of 16 amino acids. Unmatched junction bases numbered 11, after V lost 2 bases and J lost 5 bases. Germline lookup yields CDR1 KGHSH and CDR2 LQKENI. The CDR3 region has the DNA TGTGCCAGCTCACCAACTAAAGGACAGGGTGGCGACGAGCAGTACTTC. Its translation: CASSPTKGQGGDEQYF.

J is TRBJ2-7 and V is TRBV7-9; maybe TRBD2 (5 bases). This CDR3 spans 14 amino acids. V dropped 2 bases and J dropped 7 bases, with 15 bases sitting between them. Germline V gives CDR1 SEHNR, CDR2 FQNEAQ (reference sequence). CDR3 in amino acids: CASSLMGGSEEQYF. CDR3 in DNA: TGTGCCAGCAGCTTAATGGGCGGGTCGGAAGAGCAGTACTTC.

The chain employs TRBV11-2 and TRBJ2-4; possible D gene TRBD2, 6 bases. The CDR3 length is 13 residues. Per germline, CDR1 SGHAT and CDR2 FQNNGV. V lost 1 base to trimming and J lost 8 bases, with 9 bases between them. CDR3 residues: CASSLAGVHIQYF. The CDR3 DNA sequence: TGTGCCAGCAGCTTAGCGGGGGTCCACATTCAGTACTTC.

The genes are TRBV4-1 and TRBJ2-1, with TRBD2 as a possible D gene (6 bases). Germline loops: CDR1 MGHRA, CDR2 YSYEKL. V lost 6 bases and J 8 bases, leaving 17 bases between the germline ends. CDR3 size: 14 residues. Here the CDR3 reads CASRRFWGVDEQFF. In DNA form, the CDR3 reads TGCGCCAGCAGGAGGTTTTGGGGGGTGGATGAGCAGTTCTTC.

V and J are TRBV18 and TRBJ2-1, with 8 bases lining up with TRBD1. The CDR3 consists of 15 residues. CDR1 is KGHSH, CDR2 LQKENI, per germline. Trimming removed 5 bases from V and 8 bases from J; junction bases left unmatched: 11. DNA of the CDR3: TGTGCCAGCTCAGGACGGACAGGGACCTTCGATGAGCAGTTCTTC. Residues: CASSGRTGTFDEQFF.